The 14 T cell receptor beta chains in this list originate from one sample, sequenced in a study of T-cell reconstitution after alpha-beta-depleted transplantation in children. It was with unique molecular identifiers that the TCRbeta library was prepared. TCRdb passed the PCR reads through MiXCR, listing each CDR3 protein once. This sample carries 500,000 to 650,000 distinct CDR3 sequences, 10% to 15% of them seen once, and the ten largest clones take over 2%. Sequencing was performed on PBMCs, mostly from graft donor cells, taken 360 days after TCRalphabeta/CD19-depleted stem cell transplant. These receptors were taken from a male patient between 10 and 17 years old who had a stem cell transplant for acute myeloid leukemia, so the T cells may come from the graft donor.

V and J are TRBV4-1 and TRBJ2-7, with D possibly TRBD1 on 5 matching bases. Germline CDR1 is MGHRA and CDR2 is YSYEKL. Trimming shortened V by 0 bases and J by 5 bases, and 20 bases separated the two germline ends. The CDR3 loop spans 17 amino acids. The chain's CDR3 is CASSQDAQGSEVDEQYF. The CDR3 DNA reads as TGCGCCAGCAGCCAAGATGCGCAGGGTAGTGAAGTCGACGAGCAGTACTTC.

There are a few counts of this clonotype. The rearrangement links TRBV3-1 to TRBJ1-5, with D perhaps TRBD1 (5 bases). CDR1 LGHDT and CDR2 YNNKEL come from the germline V gene (reference sequence). The CDR3 runs 14 residues. V was pared by 4 bases and J by 3 bases, with 10 bases between. CDR3 sequence reads: CASSLRGNNQPQHF. CDR3 nucleotide sequence: TGTGCCAGCAGCCTCCGGGGCAACAATCAGCCCCAGCATTTT. The full variable domain, rest sourced from reference TRBV3-1 and TRBJ1-5, is DTAVSQTPKYLVTQMGNDKSIKCEQNLGHDTMYWYKQDSKKFLKIMFSYNNKELIINETVPNRFSPKSPDKAHLNLHINSLELGDSAVYFCASSLRGNNQPQHFGDGTRLSIL.

This chain uses TRBV20-1 with TRBJ2-5; D is ambiguous. The CDR3 is 17 amino acids. CDR1 is DFQATT, CDR2 SNEGSKA, per germline (reference sequence). The V end was cut by 5 bases, the J end by 7 bases, with 29 bases between. Here the CDR3 reads CSASKAVRITFTGTQYF. The CDR3, as DNA: TGCAGTGCTTCGAAGGCTGTCCGGATAACCTTCACGGGGACCCAGTACTTC.

Concerning this clonotype itself: One junction end does not reproduce the germline sequence, and a read error may be involved. The chain couples TRBV29-1 to TRBJ2-3, with 9 bases aligning to TRBD2. There are 14 residues in the CDR3. Germline CDR1 and CDR2: SQVTM and ANQGSEA. The DNA of the CDR3 is TGCAGCGTTGAAGCGGTAGCGGGAGTTGATACGGAGTATTTT. Protein sequence: CSVEAVAGVDTEYF.

This clonotype has only a few counts. The chain links TRBV9 to TRBJ2-1; 8 bases fit TRBD2. The ends lost 0 bases at V and 2 bases at J; junction bases unmatched: 4. Germline V gene sequence: CDR1 SGDLS, CDR2 YYNGEE. The CDR3 is made up of 16 amino acids. The DNA for the CDR3 is TGTGCCAGCAGCGTAGTGCGGACTAGCCCCTACAATGAGCAGTTCTTC. Its translation is CASSVVRTSPYNEQFF.

The V and J genes are TRBV12-3 or TRBV12-4 and TRBJ2-7; 11 bases match TRBD2. CDR3 length: 16 residues. V lost 6 bases and J lost 0; bases outside the gene matches: 7. The CDR3 DNA sequence: TGTGCCAGCAGCTCGTTACTAGCGGGAGACTCCTACGAGCAGTACTTC. Translated: CASSSLLAGDSYEQYF.

This clonotype was observed a handful of times. The junction differs from germline at one of its ends, possibly a read error. This chain connects TRBV5-6 to TRBJ1-2, with 7 nucleotides matching TRBD1. The length of the CDR3 is 12 residues. The V gene's germline CDR1 is SGHDT and CDR2 YYEEEE. CDR3 bases: TGTGCCAGCAGCTTGGCTCTCACAGGGGTACTCTTC. Its translation: CASSLALTGVLF.

V is TRBV3-1 and J is TRBJ2-5; 10 nucleotides line up with TRBD2. Germline V gene sequence: CDR1 LGHDT, CDR2 YNNKEL (reference sequence). The CDR3 is 15 residues long. Trimming at V came to 4 bases and at J to 2 bases, leaving 4 bases not matched to a gene. CDR3 in DNA: TGTGCCAGCAGCCCCCTAGCGGGGGCACAAGAGACCCAGTACTTC. This translates into CASSPLAGAQETQYF.

This clonotype was observed a few times. The V gene is TRBV6-2 or TRBV6-3, the J gene TRBJ2-7; perhaps D is TRBD1 or TRBD2 (5 bases each). The CDR3 contains 14 residues. V gave up 1 base and J gave up 0 bases, with 7 bases separating them. Germline V gene sequence: CDR1 MNHEY, CDR2 SVGEGT. CDR3 nucleotides: TGTGCCAGCAGTTACTGGGACCTCTCCTACGAGCAGTACTTC. This codes for CASSYWDLSYEQYF.

This clonotype was counted only a few times. The gene calls are TRBV15 and TRBJ2-5; D is ambiguous. The CDR3 is 14 amino acids. CDR1 LNHNV and CDR2 YYDKDF come from the germline V gene (reference sequence). Trimming shortened V by 1 base and J by 3 bases, and 9 bases separated the two germline ends. The CDR3 coding sequence is TGTGCCACCAGCAGAGGGGGTTCCGAAGAGACCCAGTACTTC. It codes for CATSRGGSEETQYF. The complete variable domain, with remaining parts taken from reference TRBV15 and TRBJ2-5, reads DAMVIQNPRYQVTQFGKPVTLSCSQTLNHNVMYWYQQKSSQAPKLLFHYYDKDFNNEADTPDNFQSRRPNTSFCFLDIRSPGLGDTAMYLCATSRGGSEETQYFGPGTRLLVL.

The chain is built from TRBV11-2 and TRBJ2-5, with 9 bases matching TRBD2. There are 15 residues in the CDR3. Losses at the gene ends were 3 bases for V and 1 base for J; bases not matched to a gene: 3. Per the germline V gene, CDR1 is SGHAT and CDR2 is FQNNGV. In nucleotides, the CDR3 is TGTGCCAGCAGCTTTACTAGCGGGTTCCAAGAGACCCAGTACTTC. It codes for CASSFTSGFQETQYF.

This clonotype has only a few counts. V and J are TRBV29-1 and TRBJ2-5, with 10 bases fitting TRBD2. Germline V gene lookup returns CDR1 SQVTM and CDR2 ANQGSEA. Trimming took 4 bases from V and 5 from J; bases not matched to a gene: 13. The CDR3 contains 16 residues. CDR3 residues: CSVALLAGLPGETQYF. CDR3 sequence (DNA): TGCAGCGTTGCCCTACTAGCGGGACTTCCGGGGGAGACCCAGTACTTC.

This clonotype was counted many times. The gene calls are TRBV28 and TRBJ2-1; D unclear. The CDR3 has 11 residues. Germline V gene sequence: CDR1 MDHEN, CDR2 SYDVKM. Between the trimmed V and J ends, which lost 5 bases and 5 bases, there was a span of 4 bases. The CDR3 region has the DNA TGTGCCAGCAGTGTGGACAATGAGCAGTTCTTC. It translates to CASSVDNEQFF. Variable domain in full (rest from reference TRBV28 and TRBJ2-1): DVKVTQSSRYLVKRTGEKVFLECVQDMDHENMFWYRQDPGLGLRLIYFSYDVKMKEKGDIPEGYSVSREKKERFSLILESASTNQTSMYLCASSVDNEQFFGPGTRLTVL.

The V call is TRBV9, the J call TRBJ2-5; a weak D match, TRBD1 (6 bases). This CDR3 has 15 amino acids. The germline V and J ends were trimmed by 0 bases and 2 bases, with 11 bases remaining between them. Germline V gives CDR1 SGDLS, CDR2 YYNGEE. The CDR3 bases are TGTGCCAGCAGCGTAGCTCAGGGGTGGCAAGAGACCCAGTACTTC. Amino acids: CASSVAQGWQETQYF.